Below are 12 T cell receptor beta chains sequenced from a single sample in a study of T cell clonality in common variable immunodeficiency. Clones were read by immunoSEQ multiplex PCR, and TCRdb kept only the in-frame ones, dropping some. The sample presents fewer than 65,000 clones, none singletons. Sequenced sample: peripheral blood mononuclear cells. The receptors come from a person aged 18 to 69 in good health.

This clone was seen ten or more times. The junction does not match germline at one end; this may be a read error. The read ends 3 residues before the CDR3 terminus; that terminus is restored from the germline J gene. The chain links TRBV4-2 to TRBJ1-1; 7 nucleotides line up with TRBD1. The CDR3 consists of 13 residues. Germline V gene sequence: CDR1 LGHNA, CDR2 YNFKEQ. The CDR3: CASSQQGGSEAFF. The covered CDR3 bases are TGCGCCAGCAGCCAACAAGGGGGCTCTGAA.

This clone was seen ten or more times. Read sequence stops 3 residues before the CDR3 end, and the germline J gene provides the missing end. The rearrangement links TRBV4-2 to TRBJ1-1, with 10 bases aligning to TRBD1. The V gene end was trimmed by 4 bases and the J gene end by 0 bases; junction bases not matched to a gene: 17. CDR1 LGHNA and CDR2 YNFKEQ come from the germline V gene. CDR3 length: 20 residues. The covered CDR3 bases are TGTGCCAGCAGCCGCGTTCAGACAGGGGGCGTGAGTGGAGTGAACACTGAA. This sequence encodes CASSRVQTGGVSGVNTE. The entire CDR3 protein reads CASSRVQTGGVSGVNTEAFF.

This clone was recorded at least ten times. The read is 3 residues too short to cover the CDR3 end, so that end is filled in from the germline J gene. The rearrangement links TRBV7-9 to TRBJ2-5; 8 bases are shared with TRBD2. CDR1 and CDR2 from the germline V gene are SEHNR and FQNEAQ (reference sequence). V was clipped by 4 bases and J by 4 bases; unmatched bases: 5. CDR3 length equals 14 residues. The CDR3 DNA, read in part, is TGTGCCAGCAGCTGGGGCGGGGGGCGAGAGACC. This translates into CASSWGGGRET. The full-length CDR3 reads as CASSWGGGRETQYF.

This clone has ten or more counts. The CDR3 end lies 3 residues beyond the end of the read and is filled in from the germline J gene. This sequence joins TRBV7-9 and TRBJ1-2; TRBD1 matches at 12 bases. The CDR3 has 14 residues. CDR1 SEHNR and CDR2 FQNEAQ come from the germline V gene (reference sequence). CDR3 region: CASRLSGTGGGYTF. The DNA read from the CDR3 is TGTGCCAGCAGGTTGTCCGGGACAGGGGGCGGC.

This clone was recorded at least ten times. From the germline J gene comes the end of the CDR3, since the read stops 3 residues before it. V gene TRBV18 combines with J gene TRBJ2-2; D possibly corresponds to TRBD1 (5 bases). The CDR3 has 19 amino acids. Germline CDR1 KGHSH, CDR2 LQKENI. The V end lost 2 bases, the J end lost 3 bases, and 22 bases lay between the germline ends. The DNA read from the CDR3 is TGTGCCAGCTCACCAAGGGGCTTGACATCGTCGGCGCACACCGGGGAG. Protein: CASSPRGLTSSAHTGE. The whole CDR3 protein reads CASSPRGLTSSAHTGELFF. Full variable domain (missing parts from reference TRBV18 and TRBJ2-2): NAGVMQNPRHLVRRRGQEARLRCSPMKGHSHVYWYRQLPEEGLKFMVYLQKENIIDESGMPKERFSAEFPKEGPSILRIQQVVRGDSAAYFCASSPRGLTSSAHTGELFFGEGSRLTVL.

This clone was counted at least ten times. The DNA ends 3 residues before the CDR3 does, and the rest of the CDR3 is filled in from the germline J gene. The chain has TRBV7-2 and TRBJ2-1; 7 nucleotides align to TRBD1. The CDR3 covers 15 residues. The J segment lost 2 bases and the V segment lost 5 bases, leaving 6 bases of the junction unmatched. Germline V gene lookup returns CDR1 SGHTA and CDR2 FQGNSA. Partial CDR3 DNA: TGTGCCAGCAGCCCGAGGACAGGACCCTACAATGAG. Encoded protein: CASSPRTGPYNE. The full CDR3 is CASSPRTGPYNEQFF.

This clone ranks as medium-sized. The CDR3 goes on 3 residues after the read ends, and that part is filled in from the germline J gene. The chain carries TRBV4-2 and TRBJ2-1, with 12 positions matching TRBD2. In germline, CDR1 is LGHNA, CDR2 YNFKEQ. This CDR3 has 20 amino acids. Losses at the gene ends were 4 bases for V and 0 bases for J; bases not matched to a gene: 13. The CDR3 bases that were read are TGTGCCAGCAGCCCCCCTCTAGCGGGAGGGTCTTCAAGCTCCTACAATGAG. Translating it yields CASSPPLAGGSSSSYNE. The complete CDR3 reads CASSPPLAGGSSSSYNEQFF.

This clone was picked up many times. The sequenced fragment ends 3 residues before the CDR3 boundary, so the rest is inferred from the germline J gene. The chain carries TRBV11-3 and TRBJ2-5; 8 bases match TRBD1. Trimming at V came to 4 bases and at J to 4 bases, leaving 8 bases not matched to a gene. CDR1 and CDR2 (germline): SGHNT, YENEEA. The CDR3 is made up of 15 amino acids. The sequenced CDR3 bases are TGTGCCAGCAGCTCCGCTTCCGACAGGGGAGAGACC. As protein: CASSSASDRGET. The whole CDR3 protein reads CASSSASDRGETQYF.

The table lists this clone with many counts. The DNA read from the CDR3 is TGCAGTGCTCTATTTACCGGGACAGGGTTAAGCGAG. As protein: CSALFTGTGLSE. The whole CDR3 protein is CSALFTGTGLSEQYF. The V call is TRBV20-1, the J call TRBJ2-7, with 9 bases that match TRBD1. The CDR3 extends 3 residues past the end of the read, so its final part is completed from the germline J gene. Germline lookup yields CDR1 DFQATT and CDR2 SNEGSKA (reference sequence). This CDR3 is 15 amino acids long. V was pared by 5 bases and J by 6 bases, with 14 bases of the junction left unmatched.

This clone was seen repeatedly, ten times or more. The CDR3 is cut off 3 residues early in the read; its end comes from the germline J gene. The V and J genes are TRBV7-9 and TRBJ1-6; a possible D gene is TRBD1 (5 bases). This CDR3 has 13 residues. Germline loops: CDR1 SEHNR, CDR2 FQNEAQ (reference sequence). V lost 11 bases, J lost 10 bases, and 18 bases lay in between. The CDR3 spells CAEEGEWESPLHF. The DNA read from the CDR3 is TGTGCCGAAGAAGGGGAATGGGAATCACCC.

This clone has a count of ten or more. With the read ending 3 residues before the CDR3 end, the germline J gene is used to fill in that end. The genes are TRBV19 and TRBJ1-1; TRBD1 matches 11 bases. CDR1 is LNHDA and CDR2 is SQIVND in the germline V gene (reference sequence). Losses at the gene ends were 6 bases for V and 3 bases for J; bases not matched to a gene: 15. This CDR3 contains 18 residues. The covered CDR3 bases are TGTGCCAGTAGCTCTACGATCGGACAGGGGGCGGCTGACACTGAA. Translation: CASSSTIGQGAADTE. The entire CDR3 reads CASSSTIGQGAADTEAFF.

At least ten counts were recorded for this clone. Read sequence stops 3 residues before the CDR3 end, and the germline J gene provides the missing end. V usage is TRBV19 and J usage is TRBJ2-5, with 7 bases identical to TRBD2. The CDR3 sequence is 18 residues long. Germline V gene sequence: CDR1 LNHDA, CDR2 SQIVND (reference sequence). V shed 4 bases, J shed 1 base, and the junction held 15 bases outside the gene matches. Here the CDR3 reads CASSSGVGRASGQETQYF. Partial CDR3 DNA: TGTGCCAGTAGTAGTGGGGTCGGTCGGGCTAGCGGCCAAGAGACC.